This T cell receptor beta chain derives from a study of CD8 T cells in Susac syndrome (dated by TCRdb to about 2019). In the study overall: Among the Susac syndrome patients who were sequenced, clinically active disease was present in six and clinical remission was observed in under ten. At blood withdrawal, Susac syndrome patients were either therapy-naive, taking corticosteroids (in some cases with IVIg as well), or taking IVIg alone. Whether CD8+ T cell activation and differentiation in Susac syndrome was antigen driven was tested using repertoire sequencing.

Study-level results and caveats: No clonal expansion was detected in the CD4+ T cell repertoire of Susac syndrome patients. The TCR sequencing and HLA analysis was acknowledged to have included a relatively small number of individuals.

Peripheral blood CD8+ and CD4+ T cells from healthy donors, Susac syndrome patients and multiple sclerosis patients were profiled using high-throughput TCR beta sequencing. Susac syndrome patients met recently defined diagnostic criteria for definite or probable disease. Bulk CD8+ and CD4+ T cells were purified by magnetic negative isolation, whereas CD8+ TEMRA cells were enriched by FACS. Blood was collected in EDTA tubes and processed within 24 hours, with PBMCs isolated through density gradient centrifugation. PBMCs intended for TCR sequencing were cryopreserved in liquid nitrogen and thawed later in a water bath at 37 degrees C. A purity of at least 90% was achieved for sorted or isolated CD4+, CD8+ and CD8+ TEMRA cells. The CDR3, cysteine through phenylalanine, is 14 amino acids long. The only DNA kept is the CDR3, 42 bases in frame from the first base. Trimming accounts for 5 bases at V and 7 bases at J, while the number of junction bases matched to no gene is 9. Based on the germline V gene (reference sequence), the CDR1 and CDR2 sequences are DFQATT and SNEGSKA.

On this clonotype itself: The target of this receptor is not known. Nothing much larger sits one base from this clone, and base qualities are not available.

RNA was extracted with the RNeasy kit and about 0.5 to 1 ug was reverse transcribed using random hexamers. TCR beta CDR3 regions were amplified with the immunoSEQ multiplex PCR assay covering 54 Vbeta and 13 Jbeta segments. PCR amplification bias was corrected using a synthetic template baseline for primer optimization and computational correction. Concerning the study's data processing: Reads were annotated to V, D and J genes per IMGT and analyzed with immunoSEQ Analyzer, keeping only productive sequences. Clonality was computed as one minus Shannon entropy normalized by log2 of the number of productive unique sequences. For each patient and control, public and private clones were evaluated among the 100 most prevalent clones. Clones were defined as Susac-specific when absent from the healthy and MS cohorts, from about 1,100 published viral clones and from other ImmuneACCESS disease sequences. TCRdb ran its own pipeline on the public reads, namely fastp trimming at Q25 and MiXCR clone calling, and kept in-frame beta chains. Rows merge per CDR3 protein into single entries with the most common DNA and genes. These V and J calls derive from TCRdb rather than the authors' analysis. Recorded for this sample are around 110,000 distinct CDR3 sequences; roughly 95% of them occurred a single time. The top ten clones comprise about 0.14% of the sample.

The sequenced material came from CD4+ T cells from PBMCs. The sequence was obtained from a human donor with Susac syndrome. The sequence joins TRBV20-1 to TRBJ1-2, with 11 junctional bases fitting TRBD1. The nucleotide sequence is given as TGCAGTGCTCGGAGGACAGGGGGCAGAAGTGGCTACACCTTC. Its translation is CSARRTGGRSGYTF.